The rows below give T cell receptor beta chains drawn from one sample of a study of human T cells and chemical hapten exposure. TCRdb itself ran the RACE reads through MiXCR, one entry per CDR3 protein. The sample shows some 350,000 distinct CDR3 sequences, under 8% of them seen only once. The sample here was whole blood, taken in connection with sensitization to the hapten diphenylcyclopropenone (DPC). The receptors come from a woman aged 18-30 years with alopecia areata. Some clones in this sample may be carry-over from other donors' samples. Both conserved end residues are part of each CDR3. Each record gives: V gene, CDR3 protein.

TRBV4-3,CASSRVLQGSYGNTTYF
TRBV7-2,CASSLQQSNTEAFF
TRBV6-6,CASSYKTAFQPSTDTQYF
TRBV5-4,CASSKRQGGWTEAFF
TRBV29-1,CSVEGVEDGYTF
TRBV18,CASSLGLVNTEAFF
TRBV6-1,CASAFRGGTDTQYF
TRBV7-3,CASSFNGGEGETQYF
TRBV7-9,CASSSSGGWEATQYF
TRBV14,CASSQNQGGELFF
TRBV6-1,CASSSRIRTGETQYF
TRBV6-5,CASSYGGHTDTQYF
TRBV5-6,CASSLPTPESTDTQYF
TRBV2,CASQAEYGYTF
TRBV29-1,CSVSKRNYNEQFF
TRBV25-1,CASSEYGIRPPYEQYF
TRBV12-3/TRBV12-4,CASTQGAGELFF
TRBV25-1,CASGPGGGAADTQYF
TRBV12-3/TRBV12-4,CASSPRASYNSPLHF
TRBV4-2,CASSQDWGIEKLFF
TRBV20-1,CSAREGRVNQPQHF
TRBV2,CASSERTLVVAFF
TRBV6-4,CASSDNLNTEAFF
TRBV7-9,CASSPRTPAKNIQYF
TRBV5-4,CASSIPSGNNEQFF
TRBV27,CASSFHVGQNTEAFF
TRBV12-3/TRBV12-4,CASSSGISGGELFF
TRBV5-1,CASSHGTVSYEQYF
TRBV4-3,CASSQDPQDSPPGPGELFF
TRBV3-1,CASSQRQGPTSYEQYF
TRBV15,CATRWDGNNQPQHF
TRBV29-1,CSAEVPGTDTQYF
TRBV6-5,CASSPWDRLYNEQFF
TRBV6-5,CASRPGTGSGNTIYF
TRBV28,CASRGDGYTF
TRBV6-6,CASSYSSHNEQFF
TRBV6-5,CASSPPGLLANTQYF
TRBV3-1,CASSQVGQGARGYTF
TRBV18,CASLASQTDTQYF
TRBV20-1,CSARAPTGDSYEQYF